This entry is about one T cell receptor beta chain. Its antigen target is currently unknown. The input lacks base qualities; no much larger clone sits a single base away. The cohort consisted of hundreds of healthy bone marrow donors. At the time of sampling, all cohort members were nominally healthy, though unrecorded immune exposures were likely present. The donor was CMV seronegative and belonged to the group of several hundred seronegative cohort members. Every donor gave a peripheral blood sample, and the peripheral blood mononuclear cells from that sample were used for TCR beta sequencing. The Qiagen DNeasy Blood Extraction Kit was used to extract genomic DNA from the blood cell samples. Libraries were prepared through the immunoSEQ multiplex PCR assay. A mixture of 60 forward primers for TCR Vbeta segments and 13 reverse primers for TCR Jbeta segments was used in the multiplex PCR. Amplification of the CDR3 region of rearranged TCR beta genes was performed with a multiplex PCR assay on genomic DNA. The amplified TCR beta libraries were sequenced on the Illumina HiSeq System as 87-base-pair reads. Under the source paper's analysis protocol: A later analysis tallied around 87 million unique TCR beta chains across the 610 or so repertoires, and around 12 million of those chains were shared by two or more donors. Raw reads were error-corrected and collapsed into unique sequences by a nearest-neighbor algorithm in which closely related sequences were merged to remove PCR and sequencing errors. CDR3 sequences were aligned to IMGT reference sequences to assign V, D and J gene segments. For a sequence to be retained, a match of at least six nucleotides to both a V gene segment and a J gene segment was required. A rearrangement was called productive if the CDR3 had no stop codons and remained in frame with V and J, and every other rearrangement was called non-productive. Following IMGT convention, CDR3 was defined as the stretch from the second conserved V-encoded cysteine up to the conserved J-encoded phenylalanine. Sequences without an unambiguous match to a single V gene segment were excluded from the earlier analysis of approximately 600 of the donors. In an earlier analysis of several hundred of the donors, V segments were called functional above 56.7% productive rearrangements and were called segregating when the between-donor standard deviation exceeded 5%. To diagnose cytomegalovirus status from the catalog of TCR beta chain sequences, a statistical classification framework was built. In a later analysis, TCR nucleotide sequences were compared against IMGT/GENE-DB human TR gene sequences so that V and J genes could be assigned. A later analysis assigned CDR3 sequences and most-parsimonious VDJ recombination scenarios with the TCRdist pipeline. In a later analysis, each TCR beta chain was defined by its CDR3 amino acid sequence together with its V-gene family, and reads lacking a unique V-gene family were excluded. To address suspected cross-contamination and a sequencing artifact, a later analysis removed around 600 highly shared, low-generation-probability nucleotide sequences. In a later analysis, a clonal expansion index for each public chain was calculated from normalized within-repertoire ranks of inferred template counts. In a later analysis, generation probabilities were computed with a VDJ recombination model fitted to out-of-frame rearrangements, and the resulting probabilities were checked against IGoR. In a later analysis, hypergeometric tests were used to score TCR-TCR, TCR-HLA and TCR-CMV co-occurrence, with a repertoire-size bias correction applied to TCR pairs. In a later analysis, false discovery rates were estimated by permuting HLA or CMV assignments 20 times. A later analysis grouped co-occurring TCRs with DBSCAN, adding TCRdist sequence similarity when clustering within HLA-allele-positive subsets. Co-occurrence clustering excluded repertoires with fewer than 30,000 or more than 120,000 public chains, plus five with anomalous nucleotide sharing. TCRdb carries this immuneACCESS record with in-frame sequences only. Its versions omit some clonotypes, under half of them owing to an unresolved V gene in the studies checked, with the rest unexplained. V, J and clone size reflect that table, while D and trimming were determined from the DNA. For this sample the table gives 150,000 to 200,000 clones, of which around three quarters were detected only once. Around 1.9% of the sample is held by the ten biggest clonotypes.

This sample was included in a study of cytomegalovirus exposure and HLA in healthy donors (dated by TCRdb to about 2017). About the full investigation: An earlier analysis of roughly 630 of the donors reported 250 to 300 Gb of sequence data and roughly 100 million unique TCR beta sequences from around 200 million T cells. In a later analysis, previously published TCR beta repertoires from about 640 donors were re-analyzed and high-resolution HLA genotyping was added so that TCR occurrence patterns could be studied. All discovery cohort repertoires had been generated using a single sequencing platform. The genetic ancestry cluster associated with self-reported Caucasian donors included about 81% of the roughly 400 genotyped donors. Both class I and class II loci were covered by HLA typing, at four-digit resolution. The study combined high-throughput TCR immunosequencing, statistical association of individual TCRs with disease status, and machine learning to predict cytomegalovirus infection status. Across some 400 genotyped donors of the cohort, an average of roughly 200,000 unique TCR beta nucleotide sequences per donor were sequenced, and roughly 20% of those sequences were non-productive. Using immunosequencing, the study profiled T cell repertoires from about 620 subjects and related those repertoires to cytomegalovirus serostatus. The study aimed to test whether signatures of past pathogen exposure could be identified by cataloging public T cell receptors. Around 330 gigabases of sequencing data and around 85 million unique TCR sequences made up an early release that covered approximately 650 HLA-typed donors. Typing coverage differed by locus: A, B, C, DRB1 and DQB1 were typed in roughly 620-630 donors, DQA1 in about 510, DPA1 in nearly 610, and DPB1 in approximately 450. An earlier analysis of around 640 of the donors used high-throughput TCR beta sequencing to judge whether each TCR beta V gene segment behaved as functional or pseudogenic. Donor age, sex, ethnicity and CMV serostatus were compiled alongside the repertoire data. Roughly 5 DR-DQ haplotypes were handled as single units for association and clustering, since linkage in the cohort was strong. Rather than using new phenotypic data, the later analysis identified candidate immune exposures from TCR beta sequences and from how often those sequences occurred across donors. Genome-wide SNP genotypes for about 65% of the 666 donors were used in a later genetic analysis, which treated that subset as a discovery cohort. A separate validation cohort of roughly 110 different subjects was used in addition to the roughly 700-subject first cohort.

Points the paper makes about the study in general: Sequencing depth was assumed to be roughly uniform across donors in the presence/absence analyses, though that assumption may not hold. A later analysis found that TCR association rates varied across HLA loci, with DRB1 alleles showing the most associated TCRs and HLA-C alleles the fewest. The sequencing pipeline was judged likely to have produced a cluster of highly shared sequence variants as a technical artifact. In a later genetic analysis, a missense DCLRE1C variant was associated with V-gene and J-gene trimming of TCR beta chains, and the association was replicated in an independent cohort. Because counts were too low, seventeen rarely observed V segments, including chromosome 9 orphons, were left out of the earlier analysis of some 600 of the donors. Compared with equally common non-associated chains, HLA-associated TCR beta chains in a later analysis were more clonally expanded and had lower generation probabilities. Only TCR beta chains were sequenced in this cohort, and the absence of alpha or paired-chain data limited detectable features. CMV serostatus was the only immune exposure information available for the cohort. Linkage disequilibrium might explain the correlated functional status among segregating V segments, but an unknown experimental factor could not be ruled out. Most CMV-associated TCR beta chains appeared to be HLA-restricted in a later analysis, and the HLA associations seemed to be driven largely by CMV exposure. Most TCR sequences were observed very rarely across donors, whereas some public TCRs were present in many individuals. In an earlier analysis of around 500 of the donors, most TCR beta V segments appeared in productive rearrangements about 87% or about 30% of the time, broadly matching IMGT annotations. HLA typing was unavailable for some donors at each locus, so association tests used only the typed subset. A further reported finding was that TCR beta sequences accurately predicted the HLA-A and HLA-B alleles for most subjects in the first cohort. At a false discovery rate of 0.05, a later analysis linked some 18,000 TCR beta sequences to specific HLA alleles. Several of the top co-occurrence clusters appeared to be linked to parvovirus B19, influenza, CMV and Epstein-Barr virus, according to a later analysis. According to the authors, the approach could potentially be generalized to other disease states and immunological phenotypes. In vitro tests confirmed that a few of the cytomegalovirus-associated TCR beta chains recognize cytomegalovirus antigens. The classifier was reported to diagnose cytomegalovirus status with high specificity and sensitivity in both the original and validation cohorts. When HLA alleles, especially DR and DQ, strongly co-occurred, TCR associations were difficult to assign to individual alleles. Compared with the approximately 710-donor mean, donors in an Asian-associated ancestry cluster had fewer N-insertions in productive TCRs, according to a later genetic analysis. The study listed 164 TCR beta chains as associated with cytomegalovirus.

The receptor comes from a man younger than 40 in good health and CMV-seronegative. What was sequenced was PBMCs.

The CDR3 in this case is CASSVSGVLYNEQFF. The DNA sequence is given as TGTGCCAGCAGTGTGTCAGGGGTACTCTACAATGAGCAGTTCTTC. This receptor chain uses TRBV2 and TRBJ2-1, with TRBD1 tentatively as D gene (6 bases match). At the junction V is shortened by 4 bases and J by 3 bases, with 13 bases in between. CDR1 SNHLY and CDR2 FYNNEI are derived from the germline V gene. The CDR3 runs 15 amino acids, cysteine and phenylalanine included. The entry retains the CDR3 DNA only, 45 bases that are in frame from base 1.